This entry concerns a single TCR beta chain. RNA and DNA were co-extracted from about 19-30 mg of unsorted bulk tissue. This sample was included in a study of tumor-infiltrating lymphocytes in primary liver carcinoma. Germline values: CDR1 MDHEN, CDR2 SYDVKM. Trimming at V came to 6 bases and at J to 6 bases, leaving 8 bases not matched to a gene. The CDR3 is made up of 14 amino acids. The researchers produced TCR beta cDNA from around 500 ng total RNA with a constant-region primer. Construction of TCR beta libraries relied on three successive nested multiplex PCR rounds employing slightly modified ARM-PCR. The two initial PCR rounds, around 11 cycles each, used TRBV1-TRBV30 forward and C-beta reverse primers. TCRdb re-called the multiplex PCR reads through MiXCR, storing one row per CDR3 protein. The table includes about 92,000 distinct CDR3 sequences, 65% to 70% detected once.

The sequencing sample was made of tumor-adjacent normal liver tissue. The sequence was collected from a man between 40 and 49 years old with primary liver carcinoma and hepatitis B virus infection. The chain uses TRBV28 and TRBJ2-1, with 7 bases that match TRBD2. CDR3 protein: CASRVSGGRNEQFF. The CDR3 nucleotides are TGTGCCAGCAGGGTCTCGGGGGGTCGCAATGAGCAGTTCTTC.